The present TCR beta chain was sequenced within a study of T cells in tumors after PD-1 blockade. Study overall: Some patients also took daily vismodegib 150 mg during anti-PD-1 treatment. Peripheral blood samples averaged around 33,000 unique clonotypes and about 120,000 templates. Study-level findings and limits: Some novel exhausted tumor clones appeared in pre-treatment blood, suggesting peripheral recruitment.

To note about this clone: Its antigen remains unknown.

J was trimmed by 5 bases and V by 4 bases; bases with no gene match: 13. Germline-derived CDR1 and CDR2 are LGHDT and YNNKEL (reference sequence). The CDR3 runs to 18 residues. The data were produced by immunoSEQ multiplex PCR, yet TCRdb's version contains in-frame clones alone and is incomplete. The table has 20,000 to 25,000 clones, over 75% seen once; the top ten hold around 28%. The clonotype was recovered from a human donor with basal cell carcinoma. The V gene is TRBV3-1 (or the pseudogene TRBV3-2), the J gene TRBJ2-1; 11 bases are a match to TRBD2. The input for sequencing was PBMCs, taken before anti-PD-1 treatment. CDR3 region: CASSPSDLTSGRNNEQFF. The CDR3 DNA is TGTGCCAGCAGCCCTTCCGATCTTACTAGCGGGAGAAACAATGAGCAGTTCTTC.